The clone carrying this T cell receptor beta chain occurred many times. Its antigen is not identified. This specimen comes from a study of tumor-infiltrating lymphocytes in primary liver carcinoma. As for the study in general: Primary liver carcinoma, confirmed by histopathology, was surgically resected. Measuring about 4 to 10 cm across, the tumors were staged as T1-T3 N0M0.

Total RNA (about 500 ng) served as template for TCR beta cDNA synthesis primed by a constant-region primer. Libraries for TCR beta were built through three nested multiplex PCR rounds, which together made up a slightly modified ARM-PCR procedure. Running approximately 10 cycles apiece, the first two PCR rounds relied on TRBV1-TRBV30 forward primers together with a C-beta reverse primer. TCRdb redid the calling of the multiplex PCR reads with MiXCR, one entry per CDR3 protein. The sample has 300,000 to 400,000 distinct CDR3 sequences; around three fifths are singletons. Whole-study results and caveats: Blood had a significantly lower top-250-clone fraction than tumors did (p = 0.039).

V was clipped by 4 bases and J by 5 bases, with 11 bases between them. CDR1 MNHEY and CDR2 SVGAGI come from the germline V gene. This CDR3 has 14 residues. Blood RNA originated from unsorted whole blood, with germline DNA additionally extracted. The sequence was collected from a man between 40 and 49 years old with primary liver carcinoma and hepatitis B virus infection. J is TRBJ2-2 and V is TRBV6-5, with D tentatively TRBD2 (6 bases). The specimen was peripheral blood. CDR3 sequence: CASSFHSGTGELFF. The CDR3 nucleotides read TGTGCCAGCAGTTTCCATAGCGGAACCGGGGAGCTGTTTTTT.